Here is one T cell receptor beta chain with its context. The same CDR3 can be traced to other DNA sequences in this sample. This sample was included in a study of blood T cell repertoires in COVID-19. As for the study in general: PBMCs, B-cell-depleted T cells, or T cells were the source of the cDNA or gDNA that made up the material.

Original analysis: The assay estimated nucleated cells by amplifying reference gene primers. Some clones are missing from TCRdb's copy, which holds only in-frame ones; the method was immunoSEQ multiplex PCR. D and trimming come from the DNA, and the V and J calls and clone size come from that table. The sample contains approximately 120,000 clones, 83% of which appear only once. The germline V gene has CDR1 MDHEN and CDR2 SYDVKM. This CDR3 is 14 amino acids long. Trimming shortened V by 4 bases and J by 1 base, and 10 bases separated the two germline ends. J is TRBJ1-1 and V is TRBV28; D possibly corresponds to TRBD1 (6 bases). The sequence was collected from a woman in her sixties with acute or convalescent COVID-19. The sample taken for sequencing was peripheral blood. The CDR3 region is CASSSPGQNTEAFF. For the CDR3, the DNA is TGTGCCAGCAGTTCTCCGGGACAGAACACTGAAGCTTTCTTT.